These 6 T cell receptor beta chains came from one sample sequenced in a study of OX40 agonist ivuxolimab in advanced cancers. This table comes from immunoSEQ multiplex PCR, and its TCRdb copy is limited to in-frame clones, with some not included. Of approximately 74,000 clones listed, 90% are singletons. The sequenced sample was CD4+ or CD8+ T cells sorted from blood, obtained in a trial of the OX40 agonist ivuxolimab. Receptor source: an adult with an advanced solid tumor such as melanoma, head and neck, liver or kidney cancer.

V and J are TRBV19 and TRBJ2-7; D unclear. V shed 0 bases and J shed 3 bases, with 6 bases lying between them. The CDR3 is 13 amino acids. CDR1 and CDR2 (germline): LNHDA, SQIVND (reference sequence). The CDR3 DNA is TGTGCCAGTAGTATAGATGGCTTCTACGAGCAGTACTTC. Residues: CASSIDGFYEQYF.

The chain couples TRBV19 to TRBJ1-5; D is unresolved. The length of the CDR3 is 12 residues. V lost 3 bases, J lost 4 bases, and 4 bases lay in between. From germline, CDR1 is LNHDA and CDR2 SQIVND (reference sequence). The chain's CDR3 is CASSIRNQPQHF. As DNA, the CDR3 is TGTGCCAGTAGTATCAGGAATCAGCCCCAGCATTTT.

This chain links TRBV5-1 with TRBJ2-7; TRBD2 matches at 11 bases. This CDR3 region has 14 residues. V shed 4 bases and J 7 bases; nucleotides not matched to a gene: 7. The germline V gene has CDR1 SGHRS and CDR2 YFSETQ. The CDR3 nucleotides read TGCGCCAGCAGCCCCACTAGCGGGAGTCCAGAGCAGTACTTC. Protein sequence: CASSPTSGSPEQYF.

The chain is built from TRBV18 and TRBJ2-3, with 7 bases matching TRBD1. The J segment lost 1 base and the V segment lost 3 bases, leaving 7 bases of the junction unmatched. Germline V gene sequence: CDR1 KGHSH, CDR2 LQKENI. CDR3 length equals 16 residues. CDR3 DNA sequence: TGTGCCAGCTCACCCCGACAGGGAGCTGGCACAGATACGCAGTATTTT. Translation: CASSPRQGAGTDTQYF.

This clone was picked up a small number of times. The chain uses TRBV19 and TRBJ1-5; unclear D gene. CDR1 is LNHDA, CDR2 SQIVND, per germline (reference sequence). The CDR3 runs to 12 residues. The V gene lost 0 bases and the J gene lost 5 bases, with 2 bases spanning the gap. CDR3 in amino acids: CASSIEDQPQHF. As DNA, the CDR3 is TGTGCCAGTAGTATAGAGGATCAGCCCCAGCATTTT. The full variable domain, in which reference TRBV19 and TRBJ1-5 provide the parts outside the CDR3, is DGGITQSPKYLFRKEGQNVTLSCEQNLNHDAMYWYRQDPGQGLRLIYYSQIVNDFQKGDIAEGYSVSREKKESFPLTVTSAQKNPTAFYLCASSIEDQPQHFGDGTRLSIL.

The rearrangement links TRBV11-3 to TRBJ2-1; possibly TRBD2 for D (5 bases). Trimming took 4 bases from V and 0 from J, leaving 16 bases between them. CDR1 SGHNT and CDR2 YENEEA come from the germline V gene. The CDR3 covers 17 residues. CDR3 protein: CASSSTLGVDSYNEQFF. In DNA form, the CDR3 reads TGTGCCAGCAGCTCCACCCTCGGGGTTGACTCCTACAATGAGCAGTTCTTC.